The clone carrying this T cell receptor (beta chain) was detected a few times. These data come from a study of blood T cell repertoires in COVID-19. Study-level background: T cells, B-cell-depleted T cells, or PBMCs provided the cDNA or gDNA that served as material.

The CDR3 covers 14 residues. The V and J ends lost 4 bases and 1 base respectively, with 9 bases between them. CDR1 SGHKS and CDR2 YYEKEE come from the germline V gene (reference sequence). The repertoire was sequenced with immunoSEQ multiplex PCR; TCRdb's copy has only in-frame clones and lacks some. The sample lists some 270,000 clones; approximately 89% were seen once. This sequence was found in a woman aged 40 to 49 who had been exposed to COVID-19. The sequencing sample was made of PBMCs or T cells enriched from blood (not recorded which). The V call is TRBV5-5, the J call TRBJ1-5, with TRBD1 as a possible D gene (6 bases). CDR3: CASSVGTSNQPQHF. The CDR3 DNA follows: TGTGCCAGCAGCGTAGGGACAAGCAATCAGCCCCAGCATTTT.